Listed below are T cell receptor beta chains from one sample, sequenced in a study of type 1 regulatory T cells. Each CDR3 protein is one row after TCRdb ran MiXCR on the reads. Of about 60,000 distinct CDR3 sequences listed, around 62% are singletons. Their cognate antigens are unknown. Sequencing was carried out using cultured non-Tr1 T cells, either the whole culture or a sorted T cell fraction (not recorded which). These receptors were obtained from a human donor in good health. Both conserved end residues are trimmed from each CDR3.

cdr3_length	v_call	cdr3_aa
12	TRBV2	ASSPGTTPEGEY
11	TRBV24-1	ATSESGRNEQF
12	TRBV7-9	ASSPGLTGEKLF
15	TRBV20-1	SARDVGLAGGQETQY
11	TRBV6-5	ASSRQGWDGYT
13	TRBV28	ASSLLRGNQETQY
16	TRBV12-3/TRBV12-4	ASRAHRLAGEGSYEQY
11	TRBV7-2	ASSSPTLGWQY
11	TRBV10-3	AASNNLPGEQY
11	TRBV30	AWGEGTDGTQY
13	TRBV27	ASRKHTGQSYEQY
10	TRBV30	AWTGEGYEQY
10	TRBV11-2	ASSPQSEKLF
15	TRBV20-1	SARDIFKGPSGNTIY
13	TRBV20-1	SARDHGSGSYEQY
13	TRBV20-1	SAEPTSLGSNEQF
15	TRBV7-9	ASSFVLRPALNTEAF
13	TRBV7-2	ASSPGAAPSGEQF
19	TRBV24-1	ATSDPGPPGQGGSGANVLT
12	TRBV18	ASSPDQSAVEAF
15	TRBV21-1	ASSKLEGRSSYNEQF
11	TRBV5-4	ASSADRVNEQF
11	TRBV12-3/TRBV12-4	ASSFAQDETQY
17	TRBV12-3/TRBV12-4	ASSPHIPGLAAEADTQY
10	TRBV5-1	ASSSGRETQY
12	TRBV5-1	ASSLGLPNTEAF
11	TRBV20-1	SAKNDRADEQY
18	TRBV18	ASSPNGQASGPRISETQY
13	TRBV7-9	APQGNRDRNQPQH
13	TRBV10-2	ASGPGLAFADTQY
13	TRBV5-1	ASSPESGSYNEQF
13	TRBV24-1	ATSTPAGNTGELF
14	TRBV3-1	ASSQASLQTDQPQH
13	TRBV5-1	ASSLVSNEANVLT
11	TRBV3-1	ASSQGGNSPLH
12	TRBV12-3/TRBV12-4	ASRWTSGTNEQF
14	TRBV4-3	ASSQGPGLAGVELF
12	TRBV20-1	SARHLTNTGELF
17	TRBV7-6	ASSLRQGLAGGRQETQY
13	TRBV6-1	ASTLDRAYTGGLF
13	TRBV29-1	SVGLAGMNTGELF
12	TRBV5-5	ASSLRDSDYGYT
13	TRBV7-9	ASSLDPGLQDEQF
12	TRBV5-1	ASTRDRGGDEQF
14	TRBV20-1	SARDMLAGVNDEQF
13	TRBV6-5	ASSYSTPEYSPLH
14	TRBV7-3	ASSLLAGTSTDTQY
15	TRBV12-5	ASGFTSGSESLNEQF
12	TRBV10-3	AISSSEGGKTQY
11	TRBV20-1	SARTSRDTEAF
15	TRBV20-1	SARDNGLAGPPCEQY
13	TRBV19	ASSIRGRAPGELF
13	TRBV12-3/TRBV12-4	ASSLSTGAADGYT